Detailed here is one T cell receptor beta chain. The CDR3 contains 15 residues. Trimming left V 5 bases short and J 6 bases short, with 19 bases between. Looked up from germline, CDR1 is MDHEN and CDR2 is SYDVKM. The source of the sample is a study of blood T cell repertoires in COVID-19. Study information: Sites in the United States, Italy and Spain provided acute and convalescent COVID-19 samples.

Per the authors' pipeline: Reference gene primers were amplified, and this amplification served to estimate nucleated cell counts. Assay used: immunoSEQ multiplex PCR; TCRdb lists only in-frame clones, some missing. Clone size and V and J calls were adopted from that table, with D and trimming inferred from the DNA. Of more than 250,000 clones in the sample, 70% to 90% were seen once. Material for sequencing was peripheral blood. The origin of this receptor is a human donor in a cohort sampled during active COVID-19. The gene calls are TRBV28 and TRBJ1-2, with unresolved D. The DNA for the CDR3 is TGTGCCAGCAGTCCCCCCGGAGGGCCGCTGGATGGCTACACCTTC. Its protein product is CASSPPGGPLDGYTF.